The 19 T cell receptor beta chains listed next were all sequenced from one sample in a study of T-cell memory formation after mild COVID-19. TCRdb ran MiXCR on the 5' RACE reads and lists one entry per CDR3 protein. The sample gives 140,000 or so distinct CDR3 sequences, around 5.8% of which show up once; just over 2% is in the top ten. Specimen: PBMCs or a T cell subset sorted from them (not recorded which). These receptor sequences come from an adult woman who had mild COVID-19 (a few samples of this study predate the infection). Cell type and time point are not known.

The chain carries TRBV30 and TRBJ2-1; the match to TRBD2 covers 9 bases. V was clipped by 5 bases and J by 7 bases; unmatched bases: 15. Germline loops: CDR1 GTSNPN, CDR2 SVGIG (reference sequence). The CDR3 has 16 residues. The DNA of the CDR3 is TGTGCCTGGGAGGGAGCGGTTTTGCTAGCGGGGAATGAGCAGTTCTTC. Its translation: CAWEGAVLLAGNEQFF.

This clonotype was counted a few times. The rearrangement links TRBV12-3 or TRBV12-4 to TRBJ2-3, with D possibly matching TRBD1 (6 bases). V lost 7 bases and J 3 bases, leaving 20 bases between the germline ends. The CDR3 contains 16 residues. CDR3 region: CASTLGAKVGTDTQYF. In DNA form, the CDR3 reads TGTGCCAGCACATTGGGGGCGAAAGTTGGGACAGATACGCAGTATTTT.

The genes are TRBV12-3 or TRBV12-4 and TRBJ2-3; D not certain. The CDR3 extends over 12 amino acids. Trimming took off 6 bases at V and 4 bases at J, with 8 bases between the two ends. CDR3 loop: CASSPLSDTQYF. The CDR3 nucleotides are TGTGCCAGCAGCCCCCTTTCAGATACGCAGTATTTT.

This clonotype is labeled medium-sized (0.01 to 0.1%). The rearrangement uses TRBV20-1 and TRBJ2-7; 7 bases map to TRBD1. The CDR3 consists of 12 residues. The junction had 0 bases not matched to a gene; V was cut back by 1 base and J by 3 bases. Germline values: CDR1 DFQATT, CDR2 SNEGSKA (reference sequence). The CDR3: CSARAGGYEQYF. The CDR3 coding sequence is TGCAGTGCTAGAGCAGGGGGCTACGAGCAGTACTTC.

This clonotype appeared many times. The CDR3 here is CASSLASGTYYEQYF. CDR3 coding DNA: TGTGCCAGCAGCCTAGCTTCGGGAACCTACTACGAGCAGTACTTC. The chain carries TRBV13 and TRBJ2-7; TRBD2 might be the D (5 bases). Per the germline V gene, CDR1 is PRHDT and CDR2 is FYEKMQ (reference sequence). V was cut by 5 bases and J by 3 bases, with 17 bases left in between. The CDR3 has 15 amino acids.

This clonotype was picked up a small number of times. The chain combines TRBV12-3 or TRBV12-4 with TRBJ1-2; TRBD1 aligns across 8 bases. Losses at the gene ends were 6 bases for V and 5 bases for J; bases not matched to a gene: 14. The CDR3 extends over 16 amino acids. DNA of the CDR3: TGTGCCAGCAGCATCGGGACCGGACAGGGTGGTTATGGCTACACCTTC. Amino acids: CASSIGTGQGGYGYTF.

This rearrangement joins TRBV7-2 to TRBJ1-1; tentatively, D is TRBD1 (6 bases). CDR1 SGHTA and CDR2 FQGNSA come from the germline V gene. The CDR3 sequence is 15 residues long. Trimming took 0 bases from V and 5 from J, leaving 13 bases between them. CDR3 DNA: TGTGCCAGCAGCTTAGCGCCGCAGGGGAAAACTGAAGCTTTCTTT. Its protein product is CASSLAPQGKTEAFF.

At least ten counts were recorded for this clonotype. This chain connects TRBV5-1 to TRBJ2-3; no reliable D call. The germline gives CDR1 SGHRS, CDR2 YFSETQ. The length of the CDR3 is 13 residues. The V gene lost 4 bases and the J gene lost 4 bases, with 10 bases spanning the gap. The CDR3 spells CASSKETSDTQYF. CDR3 DNA: TGCGCCAGCAGCAAAGAAACCTCAGATACGCAGTATTTT.

The rearrangement joins TRBV20-1 to TRBJ1-1; D is undetermined. Germline CDR1 and CDR2: DFQATT and SNEGSKA (reference sequence). The CDR3 is 15 residues long. V was pared by 6 bases and J by 3 bases, with 20 bases between. The CDR3 nucleotides read TGCAGTGCGTTCGTCCTGAACGTGGGGTACACTGAAGCTTTCTTT. This translates into CSAFVLNVGYTEAFF.

This clonotype was found many times. This sequence joins TRBV5-1 and TRBJ2-4, with D uncertain. This CDR3 is 17 amino acids long. V was clipped by 0 bases and J by 0 bases, with 13 bases between them. Germline CDR1 and CDR2: SGHRS and YFSETQ. The CDR3 region has the DNA TGCGCCAGCAGCTTGGCCTTCCAACCCTTAGCCAAAAACATTCAGTACTTC. Protein: CASSLAFQPLAKNIQYF.

This clonotype was recorded a few times. The chain has TRBV21-1 and TRBJ1-2; TRBD1, as called in the table, went unchecked against the DNA. TRBV21-1 is an annotated pseudogene. There are 17 residues in the CDR3. CDR3 in amino acids: CASSSETKTVTVHGYTF. CDR3 DNA sequence: TGTGCCAGCAGCTCAGAGACGAAGACAGTAACGGTCCATGGCTACACCTTC.

This clonotype was observed a handful of times. The chain has TRBV30 and TRBJ1-5, with D unclear. Trimming stripped 4 bases from V and 4 bases from J, with 17 bases between. Germline lookup yields CDR1 GTSNPN and CDR2 SVGIG (reference sequence). This CDR3 has 15 residues. CDR3 sequence: CAWTPSPSPNQPQHF. CDR3 DNA sequence: TGTGCCTGGACACCTTCTCCTTCTCCTAATCAGCCCCAGCATTTT.

This clonotype has ten or more counts. The chain links TRBV29-1 to TRBJ2-3, with 10 bases fitting TRBD2. Trimming at V came to 3 bases and at J to 2 bases, leaving 5 bases not matched to a gene. Germline V CDR1 and CDR2: SQVTM, ANQGSEA. The CDR3 length is 15 residues. The CDR3 here is CSVDSSGGNTDTQYF. The CDR3 DNA is TGCAGCGTTGATAGTAGCGGGGGGAACACAGATACGCAGTATTTT.

This rearrangement joins TRBV4-2 to TRBJ2-7, with 10 bases lining up with TRBD2. The CDR3 totals 15 residues. From germline, CDR1 is LGHNA and CDR2 YNFKEQ. V shed 3 bases, J shed 4 bases, and the junction held 6 bases outside the gene matches. CDR3 bases: TGTGCCAGCAGCCAGGGAGCGGGAGGGGTATACGAGCAGTACTTC. Its protein is CASSQGAGGVYEQYF.

This clonotype was recorded at least ten times. The chain carries TRBV12-3 or TRBV12-4 and TRBJ2-2, with 7 positions matching TRBD1. J gave up 3 bases and V 0 bases, and 1 base lay outside the gene matches. The CDR3 has 15 amino acids. This chain's CDR3 is CASSLAGTDTGELFF. CDR3 DNA sequence: TGTGCCAGCAGTTTAGCCGGGACAGACACCGGGGAGCTGTTTTTT.

This clonotype was found many times. This chain connects TRBV18 to TRBJ2-3; possibly TRBD1 for D (6 bases). Trimming stripped 1 base from V and 0 bases from J, with 11 bases between. Germline values: CDR1 KGHSH, CDR2 LQKENI. This CDR3 has 16 amino acids. CDR3 loop: CASSPLSGTSTDTQYF. The CDR3 DNA reads as TGTGCCAGCTCACCACTATCCGGGACAAGCACAGATACGCAGTATTTT.

This clonotype has a handful of counts. This sequence joins TRBV15 and TRBJ2-7; D is uncertain. There are 13 residues in the CDR3. V was cut by 2 bases and J by 4 bases, with 9 bases left in between. The germline gives CDR1 LNHNV, CDR2 YYDKDF (reference sequence). The CDR3 bases are TGTGCCACCAGCAGACCATCCTCTTACGAGCAGTACTTC. Translating gives CATSRPSSYEQYF.

Ten or more counts support this clonotype. The chain joins TRBV20-1 to TRBJ2-3, with 10 bases identical to TRBD2. The CDR3 is made up of 16 amino acids. V trimming: 0 bases; J trimming: 5 bases; junction bases outside the gene matches: 8. CDR1 is DFQATT, CDR2 SNEGSKA, per germline (reference sequence). As DNA, the CDR3 is TGCAGTGCTAGAGATTCAGATAGCGGGAGGAAAGATACGCAGTATTTT. Its protein product is CSARDSDSGRKDTQYF.

This clonotype has ten or more counts. The chain combines TRBV11-2 with TRBJ2-1, with 10 bases fitting TRBD1. Trimming cost V 3 bases and J 4 bases; bases outside gene matches: 9. Germline CDR1 reads SGHAT; CDR2 reads FQNNGV. This CDR3 has 17 residues. Here the CDR3 reads CASSLRWDRGKYNEQFF. The CDR3 DNA is TGTGCCAGCAGCTTGAGGTGGGACAGGGGAAAATACAATGAGCAGTTCTTC. Full variable domain (missing parts from reference TRBV11-2 and TRBJ2-1): EAGVAQSPRYKIIEKRQSVAFWCNPISGHATLYWYQQILGQGPKLLIQFQNNGVVDDSQLPKDRFSAERLKGVDSTLKIQPAKLEDSAVYLCASSLRWDRGKYNEQFFGPGTRLTVL.